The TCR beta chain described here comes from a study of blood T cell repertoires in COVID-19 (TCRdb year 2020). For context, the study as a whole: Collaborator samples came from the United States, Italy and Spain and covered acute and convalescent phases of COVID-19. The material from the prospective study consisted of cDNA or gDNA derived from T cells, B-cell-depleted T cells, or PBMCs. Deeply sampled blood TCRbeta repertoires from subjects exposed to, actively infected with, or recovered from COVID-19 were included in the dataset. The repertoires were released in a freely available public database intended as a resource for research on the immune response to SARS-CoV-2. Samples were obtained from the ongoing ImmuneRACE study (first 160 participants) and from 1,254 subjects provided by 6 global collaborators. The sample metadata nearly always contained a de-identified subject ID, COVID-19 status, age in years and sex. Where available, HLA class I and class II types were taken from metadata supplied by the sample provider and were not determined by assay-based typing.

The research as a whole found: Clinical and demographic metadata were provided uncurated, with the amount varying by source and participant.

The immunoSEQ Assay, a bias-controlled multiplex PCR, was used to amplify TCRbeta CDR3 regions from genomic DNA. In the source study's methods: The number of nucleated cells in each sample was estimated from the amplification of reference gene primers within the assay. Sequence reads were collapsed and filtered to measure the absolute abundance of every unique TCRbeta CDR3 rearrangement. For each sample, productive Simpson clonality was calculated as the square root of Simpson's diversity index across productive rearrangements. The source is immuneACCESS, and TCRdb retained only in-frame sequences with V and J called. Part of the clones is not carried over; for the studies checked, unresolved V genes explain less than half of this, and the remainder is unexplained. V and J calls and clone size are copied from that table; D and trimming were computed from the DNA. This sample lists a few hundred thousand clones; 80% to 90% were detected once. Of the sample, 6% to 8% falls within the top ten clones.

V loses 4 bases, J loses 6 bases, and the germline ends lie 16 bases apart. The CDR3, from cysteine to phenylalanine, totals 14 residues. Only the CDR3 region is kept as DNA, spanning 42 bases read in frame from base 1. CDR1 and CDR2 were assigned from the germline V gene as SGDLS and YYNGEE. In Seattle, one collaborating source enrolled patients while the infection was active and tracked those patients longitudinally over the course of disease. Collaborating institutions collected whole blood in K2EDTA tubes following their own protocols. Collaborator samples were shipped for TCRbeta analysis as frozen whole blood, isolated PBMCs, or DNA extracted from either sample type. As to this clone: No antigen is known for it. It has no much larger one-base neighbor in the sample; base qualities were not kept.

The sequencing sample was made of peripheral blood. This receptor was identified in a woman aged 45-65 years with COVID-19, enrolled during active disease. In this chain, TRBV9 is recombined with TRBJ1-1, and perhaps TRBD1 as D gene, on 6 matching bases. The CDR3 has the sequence CASSSREGVAEAFF. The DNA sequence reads TGTGCCAGCAGCTCCCGGGAGGGGGTGGCTGAAGCTTTCTTT.